This entry describes one T cell receptor (beta chain). The source of the sample is a study of blood T cell repertoires in COVID-19. Across the whole study: The origin of the acute and convalescent COVID-19 samples was the United States, Italy and Spain. T cells, B-cell-depleted T cells, or PBMCs provided the cDNA or gDNA that served as material.

Seattle enrolled patients during active infection and tracked them longitudinally. This CDR3 comprises 14 residues. Per the germline V gene, CDR1 is MGHRA and CDR2 is YSYEKL. V dropped 3 bases and J dropped 7; count of bases not matched to a gene: 1. Study processing details: For nucleated cells, counts were estimated from reference gene primer amplification. Data came from immunoSEQ multiplex PCR; TCRdb stores just in-frame clones and leaves some out. That table furnishes V, J and clone size, whereas the DNA furnished D and trimming. Among roughly 150,000 clones listed, approximately 86% were seen once.

The chain combines TRBV4-1 with TRBJ1-6, with 9 bases fitting TRBD1. The receptor was isolated from a woman of 80 years or more with COVID-19, enrolled during active disease. Sample: peripheral blood. The CDR3 coding sequence is TGCGCCAGCAGCCAGGACAGGGGAAATTCACCCCTCCACTTT. The encoded protein is CASSQDRGNSPLHF.